A single sample is the source of the 10 T cell receptor beta chains below, sequenced in a study of spatial heterogeneity in lung cancer. Study-wide points: For expanded intratumoral alpha and beta TCRs, counts tracked tumor mutation counts.

Using its own MiXCR run on the 5' RACE reads, TCRdb lists one record per CDR3 protein. The table records several thousand distinct CDR3 sequences, 5.4% of them present only once. Time point meaning: sample taken at primary tumor resection. For these TCRs, the target antigens are not known. The sample in question was lung tumor tissue, obtained at surgery. Receptor source: a male donor with early-stage non-small cell lung cancer.

By share, this clonotype ranks as medium-sized. V usage is TRBV5-6 and J usage is TRBJ1-5, with a tentative D call TRBD1 (5 bases). V was cut by 0 bases and J by 0 bases, with 7 bases left in between. The germline V gene has CDR1 SGHDT and CDR2 YYEEEE. The CDR3 extends over 15 amino acids. The CDR3 sequence: CASSLGQGSNQPQHF. The CDR3 coding sequence is TGTGCCAGCAGCTTGGGGCAGGGTAGCAATCAGCCCCAGCATTTT.

This clonotype was counted many times. The chain is built from TRBV20-1 and TRBJ2-3; either TRBD1 or TRBD2 may supply D (6 bases each). Per germline, CDR1 DFQATT and CDR2 SNEGSKA (reference sequence). V gave up 0 bases and J gave up 4 bases, with 14 bases separating them. The CDR3 runs to 15 residues. The DNA for the CDR3 is TGCAGTGCTAGAGATTCTGGGGGGCCAGCAGATACGCAGTATTTT. Translating it yields CSARDSGGPADTQYF.

There are many counts of this clonotype. V is TRBV19 and J is TRBJ2-4, with a weak D call TRBD1 (6 bases). This CDR3 region has 15 residues. Germline V gene lookup returns CDR1 LNHDA and CDR2 SQIVND (reference sequence). V gave up 3 bases and J gave up 1 base, with 10 bases separating them. The CDR3 loop reads CASSIPGDAKNIQYF. For the CDR3, the DNA is TGTGCCAGTAGTATTCCAGGGGACGCCAAAAACATTCAGTACTTC.

Worth noting for this clonotype: This may be a read error, as it is one base from a much larger clone. This rearrangement joins TRBV5-4 to TRBJ1-1, with D perhaps matching TRBD1 (5 bases). V dropped 3 bases and J dropped 11 bases, with 14 bases sitting between them. CDR1 SGHNT and CDR2 YYREEE come from the germline V gene (reference sequence). The CDR3 consists of 12 residues. CDR3 loop: CASSSDSLAAFF. CDR3 nucleotide sequence: TGTGCCAGCAGCTCAGACAGCCTTGCGGCTTTCTTT.

This clonotype was observed a handful of times. This rearrangement joins TRBV4-1 to TRBJ2-3; 13 nucleotides match TRBD2. The CDR3 runs 16 residues. The ends lost 4 bases at V and 4 bases at J; junction bases unmatched: 5. Germline assignment: CDR1 MGHRA and CDR2 YSYEKL. The CDR3 nucleotides are TGCGCCAGCAGCCGGACTAGCGGGAGAGGGGCAGATACGCAGTATTTT. The encoded protein is CASSRTSGRGADTQYF.

This clonotype was found many times. The chain uses TRBV5-4 and TRBJ1-1; D may be TRBD1 (5 bases). CDR3 length: 16 residues. V was shortened by 0 bases and J by 7 bases, with 19 bases between the two germline ends. Germline CDR1 reads SGHNT; CDR2 reads YYREEE (reference sequence). The CDR3 DNA follows: TGTGCCAGCAGCTTGGGACAGATGACCTTCCGCGGTGAAGCTTTCTTT. Its translation is CASSLGQMTFRGEAFF.

This clonotype was recorded at least ten times. The V call is TRBV6-5, the J call TRBJ1-5; 10 bases are shared with TRBD1. V dropped 6 bases and J dropped 4; count of bases not matched to a gene: 6. The germline CDR1 and CDR2 sequences are MNHEY and SVGAGI. The CDR3 is made up of 15 amino acids. CDR3: CASRRGTGVNQPQHF. CDR3 nucleotide sequence: TGTGCCAGCAGACGTGGGACAGGGGTAAATCAGCCCCAGCATTTT.

This clonotype was counted ten times or more. The CDR3 loop reads CSAGNTEAFF. As DNA, the CDR3 is TGCAGTGCAGGGAACACTGAAGCTTTCTTT. The chain carries TRBV20-1 and TRBJ1-1; D not certain. Germline loops: CDR1 DFQATT, CDR2 SNEGSKA (reference sequence). The CDR3 is 10 amino acids. Trimming removed 6 bases from V and 1 base from J, with 3 bases in between.

This clonotype was detected many times. The chain recombines TRBV7-9 with TRBJ1-1, with TRBD1 matching over 7 bases. This CDR3 has 13 amino acids. With V trimmed by 5 bases and J by 5 bases, 5 bases remained unmatched. Germline CDR1 is SEHNR and CDR2 is FQNEAQ (reference sequence). The CDR3 DNA reads TGTGCCAGCAGCGTGACAGGGTTAACTGAAGCTTTCTTT. Amino acids: CASSVTGLTEAFF.

This clonotype was observed many times. The CDR3 bases are TGTGCCAGCAGCTTTGGGGGGTCGAACACCGGGGAGCTGTTTTTT. Encoded protein: CASSFGGSNTGELFF. This chain links TRBV11-2 with TRBJ2-2; D is possibly TRBD2 (6 bases). Per germline, CDR1 SGHAT and CDR2 FQNNGV. The CDR3 totals 15 residues. V was shortened by 3 bases and J by 0 bases, with 8 bases between the two germline ends.